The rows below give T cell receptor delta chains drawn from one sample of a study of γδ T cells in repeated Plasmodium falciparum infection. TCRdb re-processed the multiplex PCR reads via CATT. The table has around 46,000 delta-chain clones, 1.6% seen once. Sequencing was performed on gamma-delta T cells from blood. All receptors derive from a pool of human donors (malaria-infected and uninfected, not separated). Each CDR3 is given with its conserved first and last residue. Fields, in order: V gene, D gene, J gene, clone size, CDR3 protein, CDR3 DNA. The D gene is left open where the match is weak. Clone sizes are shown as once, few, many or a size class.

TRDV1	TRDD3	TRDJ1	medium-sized	CALGETPGGYGYTDKLIF	TGTGCTCTTGGGGAGACGCCTGGGGGATACGGGTACACCGATAAACTTATCTTT
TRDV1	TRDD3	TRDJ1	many	CALGERYYGIPSDKLIF	TGTGCTCTTGGGGAACGGTACTACGGGATACCGAGCGATAAACTCATCTTT
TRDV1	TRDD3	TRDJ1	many	CALLGWGILGYTDKLIF	TGTGCTCTTTTAGGTTGGGGGATACTGGGCTACACCGATAAACTCATCTTT
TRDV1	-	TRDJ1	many	CALGERVETHYYTDKLIF	TGTGCTCTTGGGGAACGTGTGGAAACCCATTACTACACCGATAAACTCATCTTT
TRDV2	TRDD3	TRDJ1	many	CACDSIAGGYAGEVTDKLIF	TGTGCCTGTGACTCCATTGCCGGGGGATACGCGGGTGAGGTCACCGATAAACTCATCTTT
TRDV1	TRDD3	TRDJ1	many	CALGEHTGGYASKLIF	TGTGCTCTTGGGGAGCATACTGGGGGATACGCAAGTAAACTCATCTTT
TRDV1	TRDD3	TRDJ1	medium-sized	CALGSPRVFRGYSSTDKLIF	TGTGCTCTTGGGTCTCCTAGGGTATTTCGGGGATACAGTAGCACCGATAAACTCATCTTT
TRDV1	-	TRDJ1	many	CALGEYRPNYGGYEGFDKLIF	TGTGCTCTTGGGGAGTACCGTCCGAACTATGGGGGGTACGAGGGGTTCGATAAACTCATCTTT
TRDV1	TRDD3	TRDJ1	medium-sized	CALGGFDNYVLGDIDKLIF	TGTGCTCTTGGGGGATTCGATAACTACGTACTGGGGGATATCGATAAACTCATCTTT
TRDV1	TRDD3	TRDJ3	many	CALGELFQSTPLYWGKVSGWDTRQMFF	TGTGCTCTTGGGGAACTCTTCCAAAGCACACCCTTGTACTGGGGGAAGGTGAGTGGATGGGACACCCGACAGATGTTTTTC
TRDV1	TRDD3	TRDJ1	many	CALGERPYWGKSTDKLIF	TGTGCTCTTGGGGAAAGGCCCTACTGGGGGAAGTCCACCGATAAACTCATCTTT
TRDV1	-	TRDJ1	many	CALGEKYIWGADKLIF	TGTGCTCTTGGGGAAAAGTACATTTGGGGGGCCGATAAACTCATCTTT
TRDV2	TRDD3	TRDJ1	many	CACDTLGDTYTDKLIF	TGTGCCTGTGACACGCTGGGGGATACGTACACCGATAAACTCATCTTT
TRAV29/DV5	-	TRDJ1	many	CAASDMEPKYTDKLIF	TGTGCAGCAAGCGATATGGAACCAAAATACACCGATAAACTCATCTTT
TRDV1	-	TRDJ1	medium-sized	CALGELAFPYGPYTDKLIF	TGTGCTCTTGGGGAACTCGCCTTCCCGTATGGTCCGTACACCGATAAACTCATCTTT
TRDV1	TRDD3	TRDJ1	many	CALGELPGFLDQVWGIRWRTPFTDKLIF	TGTGCTCTTGGGGAACTACCGGGCTTCCTGGATCAGGTCTGGGGGATACGCTGGAGAACGCCGTTTACCGATAAACTCATCTTT
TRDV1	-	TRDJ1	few	CALGDNSNSWIRDKLIF	TGTGCTCTCGGGGACAATTCCAACTCCTGGATTCGCGATAAACTTATCTTT
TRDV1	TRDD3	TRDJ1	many	CALGELGPTTYWGIPRSLLNPRADKLIF	TGTGCTCTTGGGGAACTAGGGCCTACTACCTACTGGGGGATACCCCGTAGTCTGCTAAATCCGAGGGCCGATAAACTCATCTTT
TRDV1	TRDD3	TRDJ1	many	CALGELGPSYDWGIQGNTDKLIF	TGTGCTCTTGGGGAACTGGGGCCTTCCTACGACTGGGGGATACAAGGGAACACCGATAAACTCATCTTT
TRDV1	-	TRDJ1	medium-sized	CALGLPLGSLRYTDKLIF	TGTGCTCTTGGGCTCCCCCTGGGCTCTCTCCGGTACACCGATAAACTCATCTTT
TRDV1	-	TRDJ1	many	CALGEQVRGDLIF	TGTGCTCTTGGGGAGCAAGTAAGGGGTGATCTCATCTTT
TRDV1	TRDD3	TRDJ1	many	CALGERSSRGYAVKLIF	TGTGCTCTTGGGGAACGTTCCTCAAGGGGATACGCGGTTAAACTCATCTTT
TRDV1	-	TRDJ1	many	CALGDYSTEFDKLIF	TGTGCTCTTGGGGATTATTCCACAGAATTCGATAAACTCATCTTT
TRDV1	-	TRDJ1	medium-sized	CALGERSHVRGGLGQFPYTDKLIF	TGTGCTCTTGGGGAACGCTCCCACGTCAGGGGTGGGCTGGGGCAATTTCCCTACACCGATAAACTCATCTTT
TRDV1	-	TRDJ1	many	CALGSRQITDTDKLIF	TGTGCTCTTGGCAGCAGACAAATCACTGACACCGATAAACTCATCTTT
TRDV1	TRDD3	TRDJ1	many	CALGIQGSPLTGGYKHTDKLIF	TGTGCTCTTGGGATTCAGGGGTCCCCCCTGACTGGGGGATACAAGCACACCGATAAACTCATCTTT
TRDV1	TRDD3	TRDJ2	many	CALGEFQLGDILTAQLFF	TGTGCTCTTGGGGAATTCCAGCTGGGGGATATCCTGACAGCACAACTCTTCTTT
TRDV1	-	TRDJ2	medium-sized	CALWGGLTAQLFF	TGTGCTCTTTGGGGGGGACTGACAGCACAACTCTTCTTT